This T cell receptor beta chain was recovered during a study of T cells after yellow fever vaccination. Overall study context: Fractions low in cell number were prepared with SMART-Seq v4 Ultra Low Input.

As TCR cDNA was made by 5'RACE template switching, a universal primer site and UMIs were added. MiXCR was run by TCRdb on the 5' RACE reads, yielding one entry per CDR3 protein. The data show about 350,000 distinct CDR3 sequences, around 8.1% seen once. CDR3 length: 15 amino acids. CDR1 and CDR2 (germline): MNHNS, SASEGT. V shed 1 base and J shed 2 bases, with 12 bases lying between them. Study-level points and caveats: Contaminants from the bulk population, in the form of abundant clonotypes, could be found in FACS-sorted repertoires. At around 96% for CD4 and approximately 88% for CD8, most primary-vaccination clones showed up again after the booster.

This clonotype was detected a few times. Antigen specificity is unknown. This receptor was taken from a man aged 18-30 years who received the YFV17D yellow fever vaccine. The sequenced sample was PBMCs, obtained around 45 days after the first yellow fever vaccination. The chain has TRBV6-1 and TRBJ2-7; no firm D call. The CDR3 DNA is TGTGCCAGCAGTGAAGGGCACCAAGGACCCTACGAGCAGTACTTC. Protein product: CASSEGHQGPYEQYF.